Following are 32 T cell receptor beta chains from one sample sequenced in a study of blood T cell repertoires in COVID-19. Sequenced by immunoSEQ multiplex PCR; TCRdb stores in-frame clones only, minus some. The sample has approximately 250,000 clones, roughly four fifths seen once. Sequences were obtained from PBMCs or T cells enriched from blood (not recorded which). The source is a man younger than 45 with acute COVID-19.

This clone was counted only a few times. V and J are TRBV3-1 (or the pseudogene TRBV3-2) and TRBJ2-1, with D uncertain. The CDR3 sequence is 16 residues long. CDR1 is LGHDT, CDR2 YNNKEL, per germline (reference sequence). The V end was cut by 0 bases, the J end by 2 bases, with 11 bases between. In nucleotides, the CDR3 is TGTGCCAGCAGCCAAGATCTACTGTCCCCCTACAATGAGCAGTTCTTC. Protein: CASSQDLLSPYNEQFF.

The chain employs TRBV2 and TRBJ2-1; TRBD2 matches at 8 bases. J was trimmed by 2 bases and V by 7 bases; bases with no gene match: 1. The CDR3 has 13 amino acids. Germline V lookup: CDR1 SNHLY, CDR2 FYNNEI. CDR3 in amino acids: CASNGRAYNEQFF. The CDR3 DNA sequence: TGTGCCAGCAACGGGAGGGCCTACAATGAGCAGTTCTTC.

V and J are TRBV7-2 and TRBJ2-1; 8 nucleotides line up with TRBD1. The CDR3 runs 16 residues. The V gene's germline CDR1 is SGHTA and CDR2 FQGNSA. With 4 bases clipped from V and 0 bases from J, the junction kept 5 bases outside the gene matches. The CDR3: CASSYPGTGSYNEQFF. Here the CDR3 DNA reads TGTGCCAGCAGCTACCCCGGGACAGGCTCCTACAATGAGCAGTTCTTC.

The chain recombines TRBV2 with TRBJ1-5; 7 bases match TRBD1. Trimming cost V 3 bases and J 11 bases; bases outside gene matches: 13. Per germline, CDR1 SNHLY and CDR2 FYNNEI. This CDR3 is 15 amino acids long. The CDR3 nucleotides are TGTGCCAGCAGTGAGTGGGACAGTCGCAGAGGGGCCCAGCATTTT. It yields the protein CASSEWDSRRGAQHF. Filled out from reference TRBV2 and TRBJ1-5, the complete variable domain reads EPEVTQTPSHQVTQMGQEVILRCVPISNHLYFYWYRQILGQKVEFLVSFYNNEISEKSEIFDDQFSVERPDGSNFTLKIRSTKLEDSAMYFCASSEWDSRRGAQHFGDGTRLSIL.

The chain's CDR3 is CASSSPGQWEAFF. In DNA, the CDR3 is TGTGCCAGCAGTTCACCGGGACAGTGGGAAGCTTTCTTT. This chain connects TRBV6-2 or TRBV6-3 to TRBJ1-1; 7 bases agree with TRBD1. V shed 4 bases, J shed 8 bases, and the junction held 7 bases outside the gene matches. The CDR3 sequence is 13 residues long. Germline CDR1 is MNHEY and CDR2 is SVGEGT.

The rearrangement links TRBV5-6 to TRBJ2-1; the D gene is possibly TRBD2 (5 bases). Trimming removed 3 bases at V and 0 bases at J, with 10 bases between. Germline V gene lookup returns CDR1 SGHDT and CDR2 YYEEEE. CDR3 size: 15 residues. CDR3 bases: TGTGCCAGCAGCTCACAGCGGAGCTCCTACAATGAGCAGTTCTTC. Amino acid sequence: CASSSQRSSYNEQFF. Looking up the rest from reference TRBV5-6 and TRBJ2-1 gives the full variable domain: DAGVTQSPTHLIKTRGQQVTLRCSPKSGHDTVSWYQQALGQGPQFIFQYYEEEERQRGNFPDRFSGHQFPNYSSELNVNALLLGDSALYLCASSSQRSSYNEQFFGPGTRLTVL.

This rearrangement joins TRBV7-2 to TRBJ1-4; D is unclear. The CDR3 is 14 amino acids. Between the trimmed V and J ends, which lost 5 bases and 7 bases, there was a span of 14 bases. Germline values: CDR1 SGHTA, CDR2 FQGNSA. The DNA of the CDR3 is TGTGCCAGCAGCAAGACTGGCCATGGTGAAAAACTGTTTTTT. Its protein product is CASSKTGHGEKLFF.

The sample holds one count of this clone. The chain joins TRBV29-1 to TRBJ2-7; maybe TRBD1 (6 bases). Germline loops: CDR1 SQVTM, CDR2 ANQGSEA. Trimming cost V 4 bases and J 2 bases, with 9 bases left between them. The CDR3 is made up of 12 amino acids. The CDR3 is CSVADSTYEQYV. CDR3 sequence (DNA): TGCAGCGTTGCGGACAGCACCTACGAGCAGTACGTC.

V and J are TRBV3-1 (or the pseudogene TRBV3-2) and TRBJ2-3; D is possibly TRBD1 (5 bases). The CDR3 covers 16 residues. V was clipped by 2 bases and J by 3 bases, with 15 bases between them. CDR1 and CDR2 (germline): LGHDT, YNNKEL (reference sequence). CDR3 residues: CASSQLLTRQTDTQYF. The DNA for the CDR3 is TGTGCCAGCAGCCAACTCCTCACAAGACAGACAGATACGCAGTATTTT.

As concerns this clone: One end of the junction fails to match germline, which may point to a read error. The chain recombines TRBV5-1 with TRBJ2-1; 10 bases agree with TRBD2. The CDR3 runs 15 residues. Germline V CDR1 and CDR2: SGHRS, YFSETQ. CDR3 sequence (DNA): TGTGCCAGCAGCCTAGGACTAGCGGATTACAATGAGCAGTTCTTC. It yields the protein CASSLGLADYNEQFF.

V usage is TRBV19 and J usage is TRBJ1-5, with a possible D match to TRBD1 (5 bases). From germline, CDR1 is LNHDA and CDR2 SQIVND (reference sequence). V was shortened by 3 bases and J by 11 bases, with 14 bases between the two germline ends. This CDR3 spans 13 amino acids. CDR3 protein: CASSMSRGLAQHF. The CDR3 nucleotides read TGTGCCAGTAGTATGTCCCGGGGGTTGGCCCAGCATTTT.

This chain links TRBV19 with TRBJ2-1; 7 bases map to TRBD1. CDR3 length: 15 amino acids. Germline CDR1 is LNHDA and CDR2 is SQIVND (reference sequence). J lost 5 bases, V lost 6 bases, and 10 bases had no gene match. The CDR3 DNA reads as TGTGCCAGTAGAAAATTCCGGGACAGCAACAATGAGCAGTTCTTC. As protein: CASRKFRDSNNEQFF.

The chain has TRBV24-1 and TRBJ1-6; TRBD1 matches 7 bases. CDR1 and CDR2 (germline): KGHDR, SFDVKD. J lost 7 bases, V lost 6 bases, and 5 bases had no gene match. The CDR3 spans 14 residues. The CDR3 loop reads CATSTGQLNSPLHF. The CDR3 bases are TGTGCCACCAGTACGGGACAGTTAAATTCACCCCTCCACTTT.

The chain couples TRBV5-1 to TRBJ2-1; TRBD2 might be the D (6 bases). The CDR3 has 16 residues. CDR1 SGHRS and CDR2 YFSETQ come from the germline V gene. Trimming removed 4 bases at V and 0 bases at J, with 14 bases between. The CDR3 nucleotides are TGCGCCAGCAGCCCAGGGACTTTCAGCTCCTACAATGAGCAGTTCTTC. This translates into CASSPGTFSSYNEQFF.

The J gene is TRBJ2-7, the V gene TRBV21-1; the D segment call TRBD2 is taken from the table without a DNA check. TRBV21-1 is a documented pseudogene. CDR3 length: 20 amino acids. CDR3: CASSKVRRKRKETFSYEQYV. CDR3 sequence (DNA): TGTGCCAGCAGCAAAGTAAGGAGAAAACGGAAGGAGACCTTTTCCTACGAGCAGTACGTC.

The J gene is TRBJ2-3, the V gene TRBV6-5; 8 nucleotides match TRBD1. Germline loops: CDR1 MNHEY, CDR2 SVGAGI. This CDR3 has 16 amino acids. V was clipped by 0 bases and J by 4 bases; unmatched bases: 6. The chain's CDR3 is CASSYSTTGAADTQYF. DNA of the CDR3: TGTGCCAGCAGTTACTCGACGACAGGGGCGGCAGATACGCAGTATTTT.

V is TRBV4-1 and J is TRBJ1-4; 11 bases fit TRBD1. The junction had 5 bases not matched to a gene; V was cut back by 4 bases and J by 7 bases. Looked up from germline, CDR1 is MGHRA and CDR2 is YSYEKL. This CDR3 is built from 15 residues. The CDR3 bases are TGCGCCAGCAGCCGAGGACAGGGGGCGAGTGAAAAACTGTTTTTT. Protein sequence: CASSRGQGASEKLFF.

The chain recombines TRBV7-9 with TRBJ1-1; 7 bases line up with TRBD1. Germline V CDR1 and CDR2: SEHNR, FQNEAQ (reference sequence). Unmatched junction bases numbered 6, after V lost 3 bases and J lost 5 bases. The CDR3 has 14 residues. In nucleotides, the CDR3 is TGTGCCAGCAGCTTGGAGGCCAGGGGGACTGAAGCTTTCTTT. It is translated as CASSLEARGTEAFF.

The chain uses TRBV11-3 and TRBJ2-1; TRBD2 aligns across 8 bases. The CDR3 runs 15 residues. Per germline, CDR1 SGHNT and CDR2 YENEEA. Trimming cost V 0 bases and J 7 bases; bases outside gene matches: 5. CDR3 nucleotides: TGTGCCAGCAGCTTAGATGCGGGGGGAGGGAATGAGCAGTTCTTC. It codes for CASSLDAGGGNEQFF.

The rearrangement joins TRBV3-1 (or the pseudogene TRBV3-2) to TRBJ2-2; no definite D call. The germline V and J ends were trimmed by 11 bases and 7 bases, with 14 bases remaining between them. CDR3 length: 12 amino acids. Germline V gene lookup returns CDR1 LGHDT and CDR2 YNNKEL (reference sequence). The CDR3 DNA reads TGTGCCGCGGCCCAAAGCCGCGGGGAGCTGTTTTTT. This encodes CAAAQSRGELFF.

This sequence joins TRBV12-3 or TRBV12-4 and TRBJ1-5, with D possibly being TRBD1 (5 bases). V dropped 3 bases and J dropped 6 bases, with 9 bases sitting between them. This CDR3 region has 13 residues. The CDR3 here is CASSFTGGQPQHF. As DNA, the CDR3 is TGTGCCAGCAGTTTTACCGGGGGTCAGCCCCAGCATTTT.

V gene TRBV5-1 combines with J gene TRBJ2-3; D is undetermined. The CDR3 runs to 14 residues. V lost 0 bases and J lost 0, with 5 bases in between. CDR1 is SGHRS, CDR2 YFSETQ, per germline. CDR3 sequence (DNA): TGCGCCAGCAGCTTGGCCCGGAGCACAGATACGCAGTATTTT. This translates into CASSLARSTDTQYF.

This chain connects TRBV28 to TRBJ1-2; D possibly corresponds to TRBD1 (6 bases). The CDR3 totals 16 residues. With 4 bases removed from V and 14 bases from J, the gap between germline ends came to 29 bases. Germline V gives CDR1 MDHEN, CDR2 SYDVKM. In DNA, the CDR3 is TGTGCCAGCAGTTCCCCGGGTCGTTTACAGGGAATTATTAGGACCTTC. Protein sequence: CASSSPGRLQGIIRTF.

This clone was found once. The chain uses TRBV5-4 and TRBJ2-1; D is perhaps TRBD2 (5 bases). The CDR3 sequence is 14 residues long. Germline CDR1 SGHNT, CDR2 YYREEE (reference sequence). Trimming took off 2 bases at V and 12 bases at J, with 18 bases between the two ends. The CDR3 coding sequence is TGTGCCAGCAGCTTCGGGAATTTGGAAGGTCTGCAGTTCTTC. Translated, it gives CASSFGNLEGLQFF. The full variable domain, in which reference TRBV5-4 and TRBJ2-1 provide the parts outside the CDR3, is ETGVTQSPTHLIKTRGQQVTLRCSSQSGHNTVSWYQQALGQGPQFIFQYYREEENGRGNFPPRFSGLQFPNYSSELNVNALELDDSALYLCASSFGNLEGLQFFGPGTRLTVL.

A single count supports this clone. The genes are TRBV7-9 and TRBJ1-1; D may be TRBD1 (5 bases). CDR3 size: 12 residues. The V end was cut by 4 bases, the J end by 12 bases, with 15 bases between. In germline, CDR1 is SEHNR, CDR2 FQNEAQ (reference sequence). In nucleotides, the CDR3 is TGTGCCAGCAGCTGGCGACTAGACAGCACTTTCTTT. Protein: CASSWRLDSTFF.

The chain links TRBV19 to TRBJ2-4, with TRBD2 as a possible D gene (6 bases). This CDR3 spans 14 amino acids. The V gene lost 2 bases and the J gene lost 8 bases, with 13 bases spanning the gap. Germline assignment: CDR1 LNHDA and CDR2 SQIVND (reference sequence). The CDR3 region is CASSIWGEKDIQYF. The CDR3 DNA reads TGTGCCAGTAGTATATGGGGGGAGAAAGACATTCAGTACTTC.

The chain couples TRBV9 to TRBJ1-4; D is ambiguous. V lost 1 base and J 0 bases, leaving 10 bases between the germline ends. This CDR3 has 16 amino acids. Germline lookup yields CDR1 SGDLS and CDR2 YYNGEE. CDR3 nucleotide sequence: TGTGCCAGCAGCGTAACAGCCTCTTCAACTAATGAAAAACTGTTTTTT. Its protein product is CASSVTASSTNEKLFF.

The V and J genes are TRBV29-1 and TRBJ1-2, with D uncertain. CDR1 is SQVTM, CDR2 ANQGSEA, per germline. The length of the CDR3 is 13 residues. V shed 5 bases and J shed 7 bases, with 17 bases lying between them. CDR3 nucleotide sequence: TGCAGCGTTCCAACCCGGGAGGACTTTGGCTACACCTTC. Translating it yields CSVPTREDFGYTF.

The V call is TRBV28, the J call TRBJ1-1, with D tentatively TRBD1 (5 bases). The germline V and J ends were trimmed by 5 bases and 0 bases, with 10 bases remaining between them. Germline CDR1 and CDR2: MDHEN and SYDVKM. This CDR3 has 14 amino acids. CDR3 protein: CASSRPGVNTEAFF. The CDR3 DNA follows: TGTGCCAGCAGTCGACCGGGGGTGAACACTGAAGCTTTCTTT.

The chain carries TRBV28 and TRBJ2-7; TRBD2 might be the D (6 bases). Trimming removed 6 bases from V and 5 bases from J, with 23 bases in between. This CDR3 region has 16 residues. The germline V gene has CDR1 MDHEN and CDR2 SYDVKM. The CDR3 region is CASSLRLTRVHNEQYV. The CDR3 region has the DNA TGTGCCAGCAGCCTCCGACTGACTAGGGTCCATAACGAGCAGTACGTC.

The V gene is TRBV27, the J gene TRBJ1-2; D is possibly TRBD1 (5 bases). The V end lost 1 base, the J end lost 8 bases, and 11 bases lay between the germline ends. The CDR3 runs to 13 residues. The germline V gene has CDR1 MNHEY and CDR2 SMNVEV (reference sequence). CDR3 bases: TGTGCCAGCAGTTTATTTGGGGGGTACGGCTACACCTTC. Its translation is CASSLFGGYGYTF.

This sequence joins TRBV15 and TRBJ1-1; D uncertain. The V and J ends lost 6 bases and 3 bases respectively, with 11 bases between them. Germline CDR1 and CDR2: LNHNV and YYDKDF (reference sequence). This CDR3 region has 13 residues. The CDR3 coding sequence is TGTGCCACCAGTCCCGGGTATTACACTGAAGCTTTCTTT. This gives the protein CATSPGYYTEAFF.